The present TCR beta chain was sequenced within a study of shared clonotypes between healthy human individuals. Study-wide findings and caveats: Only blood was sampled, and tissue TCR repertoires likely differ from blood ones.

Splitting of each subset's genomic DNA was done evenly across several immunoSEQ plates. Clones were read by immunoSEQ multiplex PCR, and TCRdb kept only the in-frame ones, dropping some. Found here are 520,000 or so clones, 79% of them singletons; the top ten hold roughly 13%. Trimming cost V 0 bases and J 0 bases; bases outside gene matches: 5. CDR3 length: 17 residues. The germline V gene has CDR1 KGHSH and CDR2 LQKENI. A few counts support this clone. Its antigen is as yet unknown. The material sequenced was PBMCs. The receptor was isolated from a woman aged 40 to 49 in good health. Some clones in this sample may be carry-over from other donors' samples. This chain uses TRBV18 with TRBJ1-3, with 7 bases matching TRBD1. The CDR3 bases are TGTGCCAGCTCACCACCGACAGGGCTCATCTCTGGAAACACCATATATTTT. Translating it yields CASSPPTGLISGNTIYF.